The T cell receptor (beta chain) described here comes from a study of blood T cell repertoires in COVID-19 (dated by TCRdb to about 2020). For the wider study: Collaborator samples came from the United States, Italy and Spain and covered acute and convalescent phases of COVID-19. Sample metadata almost always included a de-identified subject ID, COVID-19 status, age in years and sex. Subjects who had been exposed to COVID-19, were actively infected with it, or had recovered from it provided the deeply sampled blood TCRbeta repertoires that made up the dataset. Samples were obtained from the ongoing ImmuneRACE study (first 160 participants) and from 950 to 1,500 subjects provided by 6 global collaborators. The repertoires were made available in a free public database intended to serve as a resource for research on the immune response to SARS-CoV-2. HLA class I and class II types, where available, came from metadata supplied by the sample provider rather than from assay-based typing. The prospective study material was composed of cDNA or gDNA derived from T cells, B-cell-depleted T cells, or PBMCs. General study outcomes and caveats: The quantity of clinical and demographic metadata differed by source and by participant and was supplied without curation.

TCRbeta CDR3 regions were amplified from genomic DNA by means of the immunoSEQ Assay, a bias-controlled multiplex PCR. The study's own analysis went as follows. The number of nucleated cells in each sample was estimated from the amplification of reference gene primers within the assay. To quantify the absolute abundance of each unique TCRbeta CDR3 rearrangement, sequence reads were collapsed and filtered. For each sample, productive Simpson clonality was calculated as the square root of Simpson's diversity index over productive rearrangements. TCRdb re-hosts the immuneACCESS table, in-frame sequences only. Its copies lack some clones; in the studies checked, an unresolved V gene accounts for under half of them, and the cause for the rest is not known. V, J and clone size derive from that table, while D and trimming were established from the DNA sequence. The sample table holds roughly 230,000 clones, of which around 82% were seen once. The ten largest make up around 3.3% of the sample.

This clone was detected only a few times. It lacks a known antigen. One base away there is no much larger clone; base qualities are not given. Collaborating institutions collected whole blood in K2EDTA tubes following their own protocols. For TCRbeta analysis, collaborators shipped samples as frozen whole blood, isolated PBMCs, or DNA extracted from either of those sample types. CDR1 SQVTM and CDR2 ANQGSEA are derived from the germline V gene. The CDR3 starts with the cysteine, ends with the phenylalanine, and has 15 residues. The sequence is cut down to CDR3 DNA, 45 bases in frame from base 1. V ends up 0 bases short and J 3 bases short, with an unmatched junction base count of 4.

Sequenced: peripheral blood. This receptor was identified in a woman aged 80 or over with acute or convalescent COVID-19. The chain links TRBV29-1 with TRBJ1-1, and 10 junction bases match TRBD1. DNA sequence: TGCAGCGTTGAAGAGAGCGGACAGGGGGACACTGAAGCTTTCTTT. Its protein product is CSVEESGQGDTEAFF. The CDR3, completed at both ends by the reference TRBV29-1 and TRBJ1-1 genes, gives the full variable domain SAVISQKPSRDICQRGTSLTIQCQVDSQVTMMFWYRQQPGQSLTLIATANQGSEATYESGFVIDKFPISRPNLTFSTLTVSNMSPEDSSIYLCSVEESGQGDTEAFFGQGTRLTVV.